A single sample gave rise to the 12 T cell receptor beta chains below, sequenced in a study of Graves' ophthalmopathy and Graves' hyperthyroidism (dated by TCRdb to 2017 to 2018). Sequencing used an Illumina HiSeq 2000. TCR beta CDR3 regions were amplified from RNA transcripts for repertoire sequencing. The first round of RT-PCR was done with HTBI primers and the Qiagen OneStep RT-PCR kit, and was followed by a second round of multiplex PCR, then size selection and purification. TCRdb took the public reads, trimmed them with fastp at Q25, ran MiXCR for clone calling and kept in-frame beta chains. Rows merge per CDR3 protein into single entries with the most common DNA and genes. This sample comprises roughly 500,000 distinct CDR3 sequences, roughly an eighth of them detected only once. Jointly, the top ten make up approximately 9.8% of the sample. The material sequenced was blood. The receptors were gathered from a woman in her 30s with Graves' ophthalmopathy. Donor details come from another sample of the same person, matched by shared clones.

This clonotype was recorded many times. The genes are TRBV5-1 and TRBJ2-5, with 10 nucleotides matching TRBD1. The germline gives CDR1 SGHRS, CDR2 YFSETQ. The CDR3 is 15 amino acids. Trimming removed 7 bases from V and 5 bases from J; junction bases left unmatched: 11. This chain's CDR3 is CASYPWGTGVETQYF. CDR3 DNA sequence: TGCGCCAGCTATCCATGGGGGACAGGGGTGGAGACCCAGTACTTC.

This clonotype was observed at least ten times. The chain combines TRBV12-5 with TRBJ1-2; 7 positions agree with TRBD1. From germline, CDR1 is LGHNT and CDR2 FRNRAP. After removal of 1 base from V and 8 bases from J, the junction contained 10 bases not matched to a gene. The CDR3 consists of 15 residues. CDR3 sequence (DNA): TGTGCTAGTGGTTTGGGCCCCGGGACAGCGAGGGGCTACACCTTC. It is translated as CASGLGPGTARGYTF.

This clonotype was counted many times. CDR3 loop: CASSYRNYGYTF. The CDR3 nucleotides read TGCGCCAGCAGCTACAGGAACTATGGCTACACCTTC. This chain connects TRBV4-1 to TRBJ1-2, with a possible D match to TRBD1 (5 bases). The germline V and J ends were trimmed by 5 bases and 2 bases, with 6 bases remaining between them. Germline loops: CDR1 MGHRA, CDR2 YSYEKL. CDR3 length: 12 residues.

This clonotype occurred many times. The gene calls are TRBV7-9 and TRBJ1-5; D is ambiguous. V was trimmed by 5 bases and J by 5 bases, leaving 10 bases between them. Germline V lookup: CDR1 SEHNR, CDR2 FQNEAQ (reference sequence). This CDR3 contains 13 residues. CDR3 loop: CASSPGWDQPQHF. CDR3 sequence (DNA): TGTGCCAGCAGCCCAGGTTGGGATCAGCCCCAGCATTTT.

This clonotype was observed many times. Its ends do not fully match the called genes, so a read error is possible. The J gene is TRBJ2-7, the V gene TRBV27; weak D call: TRBD1 (6 bases). The length of the CDR3 is 13 residues. Per the germline V gene, CDR1 is MNHEY and CDR2 is SMNVEV (reference sequence). The CDR3 loop reads CASSLSQGYEQYF. DNA of the CDR3: TGTGCCAGCAGCTTATCACAGGGTTACGAGCAGTACTTC.

This clonotype has at least ten counts. V is TRBV20-1 and J is TRBJ1-1, with 8 bases matching TRBD1. Germline CDR1 is DFQATT and CDR2 is SNEGSKA (reference sequence). With 7 bases clipped from V and 4 bases from J, the junction kept 8 bases outside the gene matches. The CDR3 is made up of 13 amino acids. CDR3 coding DNA: TGCAGTGTCCTGACAGGGGCGGGCACTGAAGCTTTCTTT. Encoded protein: CSVLTGAGTEAFF.

The CDR3 DNA reads TGTGCCAGCGCCGAGCATCGTGACAATCAGCCCCAGCATTTT. Protein: CASAEHRDNQPQHF. V gene TRBV28 combines with J gene TRBJ1-5; no firm D call. The germline gives CDR1 MDHEN, CDR2 SYDVKM. V was shortened by 8 bases and J by 3 bases, with 14 bases between the two germline ends. The CDR3 extends over 14 amino acids.

The chain links TRBV28 to TRBJ2-7; 11 bases are shared with TRBD2. Losses at the gene ends were 5 bases for V and 5 bases for J; bases not matched to a gene: 5. The CDR3 extends over 14 amino acids. Germline V gives CDR1 MDHEN, CDR2 SYDVKM. The DNA of the CDR3 is TGTGCCAGCAGTATAGCGGGAGGGCTTCACGAGCAGTACTTC. This codes for CASSIAGGLHEQYF. The full variable domain, rest sourced from reference TRBV28 and TRBJ2-7, is DVKVTQSSRYLVKRTGEKVFLECVQDMDHENMFWYRQDPGLGLRLIYFSYDVKMKEKGDIPEGYSVSREKKERFSLILESASTNQTSMYLCASSIAGGLHEQYFGPGTRLTVT.

Written as DNA, the CDR3 is TGTGCCAGCAGTGAATGGGGGAGCTTTGGAGGCTACACCTTC. This encodes CASSEWGSFGGYTF. J is TRBJ1-2 and V is TRBV12-3 or TRBV12-4; D possibly corresponds to TRBD1 (5 bases). Trimming left V 5 bases short and J 8 bases short, with 18 bases between. This CDR3 is 14 amino acids long.

At least ten counts were recorded for this clonotype. The chain combines TRBV12-3 or TRBV12-4 with TRBJ2-7; D possibly matches TRBD1 or TRBD2 (6 bases each). The V end was cut by 6 bases, the J end by 7 bases, with 19 bases between. CDR3 length equals 14 residues. CDR3: CASSPVRGVEEQYF. CDR3 DNA: TGTGCCAGCAGCCCCGTGAGGGGGGTGGAGGAGCAGTACTTC.

This clonotype was seen more than once but under ten times. The rearrangement joins TRBV27 to TRBJ2-7; 7 bases map to TRBD1. The CDR3 runs to 13 residues. V lost 10 bases, J lost 2 bases, and 8 bases stayed unmatched. Germline-derived CDR1 and CDR2 are MNHEY and SMNVEV (reference sequence). CDR3 in amino acids: CANSNTGAYEQYF. CDR3 nucleotides: TGTGCCAACAGCAATACAGGGGCCTACGAGCAGTACTTC.

At least ten counts were recorded for this clonotype. The gene calls are TRBV20-1 and TRBJ2-2, with unresolved D. The ends were cut back, 4 bases at V and 7 bases at J, with 13 bases in the middle. In germline, CDR1 is DFQATT, CDR2 SNEGSKA (reference sequence). The CDR3 is 13 amino acids. CDR3 sequence: CSATRTSVGELFF. The CDR3 bases are TGCAGTGCTACCAGGACGTCGGTCGGGGAGCTGTTTTTT.